What follows are 17 T cell receptor beta chains derived from one specimen sequenced in a study of cytomegalovirus exposure and HLA in healthy donors. Primers included in the PCR were 60 Vbeta and 13 Jbeta primers. Profiled with immunoSEQ multiplex PCR; TCRdb holds only in-frame clones, not every one. The sample yields 140,000 or so clones, about 84% seen once. Sequencing was carried out using PBMCs. Source of these receptors: a woman aged 18-29 years in good health and CMV-seropositive.

The chain carries TRBV30 and TRBJ1-1; the match to TRBD1 covers 7 bases. Losses at the gene ends were 0 bases for V and 4 bases for J; bases not matched to a gene: 5. Germline CDR1 GTSNPN, CDR2 SVGIG (reference sequence). CDR3 length equals 14 residues. The DNA of the CDR3 is TGTGCCTGGAGTGTAGTGCAGGGGGGCACTGAAGCTTTCTTT. It is translated as CAWSVVQGGTEAFF.

The V gene is TRBV5-4, the J gene TRBJ1-2; D is unclear. V lost 0 bases, J lost 5 bases, and 20 bases lay in between. Germline V gene lookup returns CDR1 SGHNT and CDR2 YYREEE (reference sequence). The CDR3 runs to 17 residues. CDR3 sequence: CASSLGSMRALKYGYTF. DNA of the CDR3: TGTGCCAGCAGCTTGGGATCGATGAGGGCCCTTAAGTATGGCTACACCTTC. Combining the CDR3 with reference TRBV5-4 and TRBJ1-2 gives the whole variable domain ETGVTQSPTHLIKTRGQQVTLRCSSQSGHNTVSWYQQALGQGPQFIFQYYREEENGRGNFPPRFSGLQFPNYSSELNVNALELDDSALYLCASSLGSMRALKYGYTFGSGTRLTVV.

This chain connects TRBV5-4 to TRBJ2-7; no clear D. Trimming took off 2 bases at V and 3 bases at J, with 12 bases between the two ends. CDR1 and CDR2 (germline): SGHNT, YYREEE (reference sequence). The CDR3 sequence is 14 residues long. Here the CDR3 reads CASSFGPPLYEQYF. The CDR3 DNA reads as TGTGCCAGCAGCTTTGGCCCGCCCCTCTACGAGCAGTACTTC. Filled out from reference TRBV5-4 and TRBJ2-7, the complete variable domain reads ETGVTQSPTHLIKTRGQQVTLRCSSQSGHNTVSWYQQALGQGPQFIFQYYREEENGRGNFPPRFSGLQFPNYSSELNVNALELDDSALYLCASSFGPPLYEQYFGPGTRLTVT.

This chain links TRBV5-1 with TRBJ1-3; D perhaps matches TRBD1 (6 bases). Trimming took off 3 bases at V and 0 bases at J, with 16 bases between the two ends. CDR1 and CDR2 from the germline V gene are SGHRS and YFSETQ. This CDR3 spans 17 amino acids. The CDR3 loop reads CASSSGYTGPSGNTIYF. The CDR3 DNA follows: TGCGCCAGCAGCTCGGGATATACAGGGCCCTCTGGAAACACCATATATTTT.

V usage is TRBV6-6 and J usage is TRBJ1-4, with 7 bases aligning to TRBD1. CDR1 is MNHNY and CDR2 is SVGAGI in the germline V gene (reference sequence). V gave up 6 bases and J gave up 8 bases; unmatched junction bases: 9. The CDR3 covers 14 residues. This chain's CDR3 is CASSGQGGSEKLFF. The CDR3 nucleotides are TGTGCCAGCAGCGGCCAGGGGGGAAGCGAAAAACTGTTTTTT.

V and J are TRBV18 and TRBJ1-1; D might be TRBD1 (5 bases). CDR1 is KGHSH, CDR2 LQKENI, per germline. The length of the CDR3 is 17 residues. Deletions cut 3 bases from V and 0 bases from J, with 17 bases between. The CDR3 bases are TGTGCCAGCTCACCTCTCCCGGTGCGGGGCGTGAACACTGAAGCTTTCTTT. This sequence encodes CASSPLPVRGVNTEAFF.

This clone was seen a handful of times. The chain uses TRBV4-3 and TRBJ2-7; 10 nucleotides agree with TRBD1. This CDR3 is built from 17 residues. Trimming at V came to 6 bases and at J to 0 bases, leaving 11 bases not matched to a gene. Germline CDR1 reads LGHNA; CDR2 reads YSLEER. In DNA, the CDR3 is TGCGCCAGCAGTCCCGGGACAGGGGTTTCGAGCTCCTACGAGCAGTACTTC. Encoded protein: CASSPGTGVSSSYEQYF.

V and J are TRBV28 and TRBJ1-2, with 7 bases matching TRBD1. Trimming took 7 bases from V and 4 from J; bases not matched to a gene: 9. Germline CDR1 reads MDHEN; CDR2 reads SYDVKM. The CDR3 contains 14 residues. The CDR3, as DNA: TGTGCCAGCAATTCGGGACAGCTTAGCTATGGCTACACCTTC. It codes for CASNSGQLSYGYTF.

The V call is TRBV28, the J call TRBJ1-1, with D hard to call. CDR1 is MDHEN and CDR2 is SYDVKM in the germline V gene. V was trimmed by 3 bases and J by 1 base, leaving 9 bases between them. The CDR3 has 14 amino acids. In DNA form, the CDR3 reads TGTGCCAGCAGTTTCGTCGCGTCGAACACTGAAGCTTTCTTT. This translates into CASSFVASNTEAFF.

The chain uses TRBV6-5 and TRBJ2-3, with TRBD2 as a possible D gene (6 bases). The germline V gene encodes CDR1 MNHEY and CDR2 SVGAGI. V was clipped by 5 bases and J by 0 bases, with 9 bases between them. The CDR3 consists of 14 residues. The DNA for the CDR3 is TGTGCCAGCAGTCTAGGGACTAGCACAGATACGCAGTATTTT. Translation gives CASSLGTSTDTQYF.

The chain combines TRBV19 with TRBJ1-1, with D tentatively TRBD1 (5 bases). The CDR3 contains 14 residues. Trimming pared 3 bases from V and 4 bases from J, leaving 12 bases between. Germline V gene lookup returns CDR1 LNHDA and CDR2 SQIVND (reference sequence). As DNA, the CDR3 is TGTGCCAGTAGTATTGGGACTGCCGGCACTGAAGCTTTCTTT. This sequence encodes CASSIGTAGTEAFF.

The CDR3 coding sequence is TGTGCCAGCATCCCCCCCTGGGCAGAGCTCCTATTATCCTACAATGAGCAGTTCTTC. Encoded protein: CASIPPWAELLLSYNEQFF. The chain recombines TRBV7-9 with TRBJ2-1; D remains ambiguous. V gave up 7 bases and J gave up 1 base, with 26 bases separating them. Germline CDR1 SEHNR, CDR2 FQNEAQ (reference sequence). CDR3 length: 19 amino acids.

This clone appeared once. The chain recombines TRBV5-1 with TRBJ2-5; 14 positions match TRBD2. Germline V gene lookup returns CDR1 SGHRS and CDR2 YFSETQ. The length of the CDR3 is 16 residues. V dropped 4 bases and J dropped 1; count of bases not matched to a gene: 3. This chain's CDR3 is CASSVGLAGGQETQYF. The CDR3, as DNA: TGCGCCAGCAGCGTCGGACTAGCGGGGGGCCAAGAGACCCAGTACTTC.

V usage is TRBV2 and J usage is TRBJ1-5; 8 bases are shared with TRBD1. The CDR3 is 14 residues long. The J segment lost 6 bases and the V segment lost 4 bases, leaving 5 bases of the junction unmatched. Germline V gene data show CDR1 as SNHLY and CDR2 as FYNNEI. CDR3 sequence reads: CASSARGPAQPQHF. The CDR3 bases are TGTGCCAGCAGTGCCAGGGGGCCAGCTCAGCCCCAGCATTTT.

In DNA, the CDR3 is TGTGCCAGCAGTTTATACCGGGCCGCGGACTTTTTCCCTTTGGGGCAGTACTTC. It specifies CASSLYRAADFFPLGQYF. The chain is built from TRBV28 and TRBJ2-7; a weak D match, TRBD2 (5 bases). The CDR3 runs to 18 residues. Trimming pared 1 base from V and 9 bases from J, leaving 28 bases between. CDR1 and CDR2 from the germline V gene are MDHEN and SYDVKM.

This chain uses TRBV5-4 with TRBJ1-2, with D unclear. The CDR3 length is 13 residues. Looked up from germline, CDR1 is SGHNT and CDR2 is YYREEE (reference sequence). Between the trimmed V and J ends, which lost 4 bases and 5 bases, there was a span of 12 bases. The chain's CDR3 is CASSPREEYGYTF. The CDR3 DNA reads TGTGCCAGCAGCCCTAGGGAGGAGTATGGCTACACCTTC.

V and J are TRBV12-5 and TRBJ2-3; 7 bases align to TRBD2. V lost 0 bases and J lost 0; bases outside the gene matches: 6. Germline V lookup: CDR1 LGHNT, CDR2 FRNRAP. This CDR3 is 17 amino acids long. CDR3 residues: CASGLVKRDVSTDTQYF. For the CDR3, the DNA is TGTGCTAGTGGTTTGGTAAAGCGGGACGTGAGCACAGATACGCAGTATTTT.